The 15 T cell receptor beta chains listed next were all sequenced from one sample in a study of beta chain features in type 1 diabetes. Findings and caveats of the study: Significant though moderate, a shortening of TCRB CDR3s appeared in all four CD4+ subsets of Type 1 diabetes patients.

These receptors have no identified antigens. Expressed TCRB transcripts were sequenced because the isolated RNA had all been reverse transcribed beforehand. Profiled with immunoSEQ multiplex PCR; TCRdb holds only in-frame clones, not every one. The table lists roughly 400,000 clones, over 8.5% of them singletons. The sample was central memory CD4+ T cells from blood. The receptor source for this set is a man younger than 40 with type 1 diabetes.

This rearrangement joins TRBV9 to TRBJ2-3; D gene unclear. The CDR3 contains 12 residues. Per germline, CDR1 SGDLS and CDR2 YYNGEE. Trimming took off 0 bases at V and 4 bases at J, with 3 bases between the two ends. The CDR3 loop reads CASSVAADTQYF. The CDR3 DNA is TGTGCCAGCAGCGTAGCGGCAGATACGCAGTATTTT.

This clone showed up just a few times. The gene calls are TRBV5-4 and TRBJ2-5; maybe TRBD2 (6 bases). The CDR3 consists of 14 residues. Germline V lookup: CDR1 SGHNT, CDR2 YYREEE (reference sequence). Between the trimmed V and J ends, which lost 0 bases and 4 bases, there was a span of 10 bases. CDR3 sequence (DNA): TGTGCCAGCAGCTTGGATAGCGGAGGAGAGACCCAGTACTTC. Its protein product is CASSLDSGGETQYF.

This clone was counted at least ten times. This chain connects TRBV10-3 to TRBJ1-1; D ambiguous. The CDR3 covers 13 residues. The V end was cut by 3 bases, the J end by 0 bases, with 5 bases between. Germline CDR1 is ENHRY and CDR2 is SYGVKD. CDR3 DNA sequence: TGTGCCATCAGTGAAAACCTGAACACTGAAGCTTTCTTT. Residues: CAISENLNTEAFF.

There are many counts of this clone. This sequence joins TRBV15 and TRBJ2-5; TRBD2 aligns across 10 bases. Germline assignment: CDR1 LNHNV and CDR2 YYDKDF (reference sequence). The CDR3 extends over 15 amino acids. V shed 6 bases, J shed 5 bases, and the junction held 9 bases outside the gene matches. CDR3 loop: CATRPSGSYVETQYF. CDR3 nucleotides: TGTGCCACCAGACCTAGCGGGAGCTACGTGGAGACCCAGTACTTC.

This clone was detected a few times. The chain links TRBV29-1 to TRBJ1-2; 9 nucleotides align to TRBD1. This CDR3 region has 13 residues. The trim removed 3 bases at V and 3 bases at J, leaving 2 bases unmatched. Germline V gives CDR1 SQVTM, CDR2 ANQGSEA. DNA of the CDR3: TGCAGCGTTGACGACAGGGGGGACTATGGCTACACCTTC. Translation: CSVDDRGDYGYTF.

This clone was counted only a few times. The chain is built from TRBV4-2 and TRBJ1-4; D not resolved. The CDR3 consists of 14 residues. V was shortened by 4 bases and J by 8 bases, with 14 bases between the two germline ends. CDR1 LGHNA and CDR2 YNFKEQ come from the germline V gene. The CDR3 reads CASSPGGLEEKLFF. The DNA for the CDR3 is TGTGCCAGCAGCCCCGGTGGCTTGGAGGAAAAACTGTTTTTT.

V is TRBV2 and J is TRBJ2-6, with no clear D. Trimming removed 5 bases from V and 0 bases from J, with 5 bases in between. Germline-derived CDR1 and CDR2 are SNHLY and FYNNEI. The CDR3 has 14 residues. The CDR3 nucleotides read TGTGCCAGCAGTTATGGCTCTGGGGCCAACGTCCTGACTTTC. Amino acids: CASSYGSGANVLTF.

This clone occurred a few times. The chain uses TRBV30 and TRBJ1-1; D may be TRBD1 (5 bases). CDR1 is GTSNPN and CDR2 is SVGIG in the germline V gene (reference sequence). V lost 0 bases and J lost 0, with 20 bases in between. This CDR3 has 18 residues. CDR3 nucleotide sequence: TGTGCCTGGAGTGTACATGGCCAGGGTGGGATCATGAACACTGAAGCTTTCTTT. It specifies CAWSVHGQGGIMNTEAFF. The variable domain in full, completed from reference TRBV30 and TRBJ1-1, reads SQTIHQWPATLVQPVGSPLSLECTVEGTSNPNLYWYRQAAGRGLQLLFYSVGIGQISSEVPQNLSASRPQDRQFILSSKKLLLSDSGFYLCAWSVHGQGGIMNTEAFFGQGTRLTVV.

CDR3 amino acids: CASSQGQGVREQYF. In DNA, the CDR3 is TGCGCCAGCAGCCAAGGGCAGGGGGTCAGGGAGCAGTACTTC. The rearrangement joins TRBV4-1 to TRBJ2-7; 7 positions agree with TRBD1. Germline V gives CDR1 MGHRA, CDR2 YSYEKL. The CDR3 has 14 amino acids. The V segment lost 1 base and the J segment 7 bases; nucleotides outside the gene matches: 7.

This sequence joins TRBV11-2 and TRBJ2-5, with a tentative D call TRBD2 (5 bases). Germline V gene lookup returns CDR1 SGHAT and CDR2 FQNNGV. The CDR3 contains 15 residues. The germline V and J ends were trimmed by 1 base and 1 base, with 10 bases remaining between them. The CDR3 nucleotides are TGTGCCAGCAGCTTAGTTTCCAGCGGCCAAGAGACCCAGTACTTC. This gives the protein CASSLVSSGQETQYF.

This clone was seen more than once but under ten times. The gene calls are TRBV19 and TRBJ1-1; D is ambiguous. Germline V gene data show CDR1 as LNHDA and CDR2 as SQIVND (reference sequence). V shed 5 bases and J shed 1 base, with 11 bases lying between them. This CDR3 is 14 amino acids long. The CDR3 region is CASSRTEKNTEAFF. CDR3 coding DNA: TGTGCCAGTAGTCGGACGGAGAAGAACACTGAAGCTTTCTTT.

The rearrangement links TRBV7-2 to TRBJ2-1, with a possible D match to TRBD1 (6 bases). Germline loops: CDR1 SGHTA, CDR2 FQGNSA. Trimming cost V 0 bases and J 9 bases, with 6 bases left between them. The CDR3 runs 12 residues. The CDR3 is CASSLADSEQFF. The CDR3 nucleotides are TGTGCCAGCAGCTTAGCGGACAGTGAGCAGTTCTTC. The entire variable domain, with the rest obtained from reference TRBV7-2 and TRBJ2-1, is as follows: GAGVSQSPSNKVTEKGKDVELRCDPISGHTALYWYRQSLGQGLEFLIYFQGNSAPDKSGLPSDRFSAERTGGSVSTLTIQRTQQEDSAVYLCASSLADSEQFFGPGTRLTVL.

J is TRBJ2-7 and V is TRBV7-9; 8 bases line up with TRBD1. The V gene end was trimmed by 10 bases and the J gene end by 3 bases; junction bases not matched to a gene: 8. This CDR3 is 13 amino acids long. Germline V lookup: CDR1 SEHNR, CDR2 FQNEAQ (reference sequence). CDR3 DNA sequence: TGTGCCACCCCTCGAGGACAGGGCTACGAGCAGTACTTC. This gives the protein CATPRGQGYEQYF. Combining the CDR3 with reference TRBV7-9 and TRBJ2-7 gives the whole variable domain DTGVSQNPRHKITKRGQNVTFRCDPISEHNRLYWYRQTLGQGPEFLTYFQNEAQLEKSRLLSDRFSAERPKGSFSTLEIQRTEQGDSAMYLCATPRGQGYEQYFGPGTRLTVT.

CDR3 sequence (DNA): TGTGCCAGCAGTCGACAGGTCCGCAATCAGCCCCAGCATTTT. Its protein is CASSRQVRNQPQHF. The chain employs TRBV6-5 and TRBJ1-5; D might be TRBD1 (6 bases). Germline V gene data show CDR1 as MNHEY and CDR2 as SVGAGI. CDR3 length equals 14 residues. The V and J ends lost 5 bases and 2 bases respectively, with 10 bases between them.

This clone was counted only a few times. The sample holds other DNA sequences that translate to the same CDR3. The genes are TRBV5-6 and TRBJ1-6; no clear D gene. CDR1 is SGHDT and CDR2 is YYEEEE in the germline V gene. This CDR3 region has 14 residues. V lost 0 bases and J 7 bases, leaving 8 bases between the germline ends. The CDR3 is CASSLGSLNSPLHF. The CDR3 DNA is TGTGCCAGCAGCTTGGGCAGCCTGAATTCACCCCTCCACTTT.